This T cell receptor (beta chain) was profiled in a study of cytomegalovirus exposure and HLA in healthy donors. Across the study: Inside one of the first data releases sat around 77 million unique TCRs taken from HLA-typed donors.

J lost 3 bases, V lost 4 bases, and 10 bases had no gene match. The CDR3 spans 18 residues. Germline V gene data show CDR1 as SNHLY and CDR2 as FYNNEI. The PCR had 60 Vbeta and 13 Jbeta primers. Generated by immunoSEQ multiplex PCR, the TCRdb table keeps only in-frame clones and is missing some. The sample lists some 130,000 clones; about 80% were seen once. The origin of this receptor is a male donor in good health and CMV-seropositive. The chain links TRBV2 to TRBJ1-5, with 12 bases that match TRBD1. Sequencing was performed on PBMCs. CDR3 coding DNA: TGTGCCAGCAGTGTCCTACCGGGACAGGGGGCCAACAATCAGCCCCAGCATTTT. Its translation: CASSVLPGQGANNQPQHF.